The 8 T cell receptor beta chains reported below all come from one sample, sequenced in a study of Ad26.COV2.S vaccination and SARS-CoV-2 variants. As for treatment: roughly 19 received Ad26.COV2.S at low or high dose, single or two shots; about five received placebo; per-sample allocation not given. Collection of samples fell on day 63 after the first vaccine or placebo injection. Profiled with immunoSEQ multiplex PCR; TCRdb holds only in-frame clones, not every one. The repertoire holds hundreds of thousands of clones, more than 70% seen once, with over 1.3% in the top ten. The sequences come from peripheral blood, collected in a trial of Ad26.COV2.S vaccine versus placebo. All receptors derive from a person between 18 and 60 years old who received the Ad26.COV2.S COVID-19 vaccine or a placebo.

The V gene is TRBV6-2 or TRBV6-3, the J gene TRBJ2-1; D ambiguous. The CDR3 loop spans 14 amino acids. The germline V and J ends were trimmed by 2 bases and 3 bases, with 8 bases remaining between them. Looked up from germline, CDR1 is MNHEY and CDR2 is SVGEGT. CDR3 sequence reads: CASSYTNYYNEQFF. The CDR3 nucleotides read TGTGCCAGCAGTTACACGAACTACTACAATGAGCAGTTCTTC.

This chain links TRBV5-1 with TRBJ1-1; possibly TRBD1 for D (6 bases). The CDR3 contains 16 residues. The germline V and J ends were trimmed by 4 bases and 1 base, with 17 bases remaining between them. The germline gives CDR1 SGHRS, CDR2 YFSETQ. The chain's CDR3 is CASSPAPTGQNTEAFF. Written as DNA, the CDR3 is TGCGCCAGCAGCCCAGCCCCGACAGGTCAGAACACTGAAGCTTTCTTT.

This clone was recorded only once. The chain links TRBV30 to TRBJ1-5; D is ambiguous. The CDR3 consists of 14 residues. V dropped 3 bases and J dropped 1 base, with 10 bases sitting between them. Germline CDR1 is GTSNPN and CDR2 is SVGIG (reference sequence). The DNA for the CDR3 is TGTGCCTGGAGCGGACGGCTAAGCAATCAGCCCCAGCATTTT. This sequence encodes CAWSGRLSNQPQHF.

The rearrangement uses TRBV6-5 and TRBJ2-1, with TRBD2 identical over 11 bases. J lost 10 bases, V lost 7 bases, and 9 bases had no gene match. Per germline, CDR1 MNHEY and CDR2 SVGAGI. This CDR3 spans 14 amino acids. CDR3 sequence: CASTMASGRIEQFF. The CDR3 nucleotides read TGTGCCAGCACTATGGCTAGCGGGAGGATCGAGCAGTTCTTC.

J is TRBJ2-3 and V is TRBV19; TRBD1 aligns across 10 bases. The CDR3 has 19 amino acids. The germline V gene has CDR1 LNHDA and CDR2 SQIVND (reference sequence). Unmatched junction bases numbered 12, after V lost 2 bases and J lost 1 base. The CDR3 DNA is TGTGCCAGTAGTATACTGGGACAGGGGAGGGGGTTTGGCACAGATACGCAGTATTTT. It specifies CASSILGQGRGFGTDTQYF.

V gene TRBV5-4 combines with J gene TRBJ2-4; TRBD2 matches 10 bases. V shed 4 bases and J 8 bases; nucleotides not matched to a gene: 12. CDR1 is SGHNT, CDR2 YYREEE, per germline (reference sequence). The CDR3 loop spans 16 amino acids. DNA of the CDR3: TGTGCCAGCAGCACGGAGGGGGGTGGGACTAGCGACATTCAGTACTTC. As protein: CASSTEGGGTSDIQYF.

The J gene is TRBJ1-4, the V gene TRBV6-5; 7 nucleotides match TRBD1. Germline V gives CDR1 MNHEY, CDR2 SVGAGI. CDR3 length: 15 residues. V lost 6 bases to trimming and J lost 0 bases; unmatched junction nucleotides: 4. Here the CDR3 DNA reads TGTGCCAGCAGGAGGGACAGCTCAACTAATGAAAAACTGTTTTTT. Translated: CASRRDSSTNEKLFF.

This clone occurred once. The V gene is TRBV7-3, the J gene TRBJ2-1; D unclear. The CDR3 spans 17 residues. CDR1 SGHTA and CDR2 FQGTGA come from the germline V gene. V was shortened by 0 bases and J by 7 bases, with 19 bases between the two germline ends. The CDR3 DNA is TGTGCCAGCAGCTTAACGGCCTGGGTCCTGGGCCAGAATGAGCAGTTCTTC. It yields the protein CASSLTAWVLGQNEQFF.